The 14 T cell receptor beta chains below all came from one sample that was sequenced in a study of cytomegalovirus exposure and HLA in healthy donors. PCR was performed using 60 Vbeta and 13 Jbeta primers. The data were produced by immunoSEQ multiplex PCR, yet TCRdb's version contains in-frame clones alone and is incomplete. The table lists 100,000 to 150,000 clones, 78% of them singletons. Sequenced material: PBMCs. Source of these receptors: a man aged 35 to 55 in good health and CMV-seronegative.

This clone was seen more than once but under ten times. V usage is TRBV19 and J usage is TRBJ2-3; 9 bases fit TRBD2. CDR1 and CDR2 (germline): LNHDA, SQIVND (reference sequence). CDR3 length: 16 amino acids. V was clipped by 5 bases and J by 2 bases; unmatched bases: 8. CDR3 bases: TGTGCCAGTAGTCCATGGACTAGCGAGTACACAGATACGCAGTATTTT. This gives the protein CASSPWTSEYTDTQYF.

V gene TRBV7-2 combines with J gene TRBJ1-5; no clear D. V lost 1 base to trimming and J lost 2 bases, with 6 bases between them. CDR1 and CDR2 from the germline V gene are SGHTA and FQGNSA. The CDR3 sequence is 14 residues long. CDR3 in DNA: TGTGCCAGCAGCTTAGTCCTTGGCAATCAGCCCCAGCATTTT. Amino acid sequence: CASSLVLGNQPQHF.

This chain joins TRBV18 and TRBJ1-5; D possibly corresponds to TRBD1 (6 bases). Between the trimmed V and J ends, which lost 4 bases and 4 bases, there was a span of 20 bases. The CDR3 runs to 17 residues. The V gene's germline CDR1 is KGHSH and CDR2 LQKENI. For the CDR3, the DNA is TGTGCCAGCTCACACACAGGGTCGGGAAAAAGTAATCAGCCCCAGCATTTT. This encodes CASSHTGSGKSNQPQHF.

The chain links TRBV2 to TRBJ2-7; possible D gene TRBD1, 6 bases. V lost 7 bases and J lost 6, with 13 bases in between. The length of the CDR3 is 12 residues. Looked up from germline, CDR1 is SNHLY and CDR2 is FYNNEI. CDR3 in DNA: TGTGCCAGCACTACGGACAGTCTCGAGCAGTACTTC. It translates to CASTTDSLEQYF. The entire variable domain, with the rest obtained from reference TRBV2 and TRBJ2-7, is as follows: EPEVTQTPSHQVTQMGQEVILRCVPISNHLYFYWYRQILGQKVEFLVSFYNNEISEKSEIFDDQFSVERPDGSNFTLKIRSTKLEDSAMYFCASTTDSLEQYFGPGTRLTVT.

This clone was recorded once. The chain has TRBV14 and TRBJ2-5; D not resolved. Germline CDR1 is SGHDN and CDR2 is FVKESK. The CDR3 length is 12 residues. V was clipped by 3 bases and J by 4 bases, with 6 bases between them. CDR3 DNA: TGTGCCAGCAGCCATACTTTAGAGACCCAGTACTTC. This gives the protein CASSHTLETQYF.

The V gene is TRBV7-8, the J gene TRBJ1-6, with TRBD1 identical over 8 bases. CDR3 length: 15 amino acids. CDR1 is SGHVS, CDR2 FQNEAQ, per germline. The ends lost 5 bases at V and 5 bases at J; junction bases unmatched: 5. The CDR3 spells CASSKRTGNNSPLHF. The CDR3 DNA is TGTGCCAGCAGCAAGCGGACAGGGAATAATTCACCCCTCCACTTT.

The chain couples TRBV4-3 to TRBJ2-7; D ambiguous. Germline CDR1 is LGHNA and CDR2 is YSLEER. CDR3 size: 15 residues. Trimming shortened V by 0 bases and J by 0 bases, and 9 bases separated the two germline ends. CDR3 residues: CASSQENRASYEQYF. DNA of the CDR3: TGCGCCAGCAGCCAAGAAAACAGAGCCTCCTACGAGCAGTACTTC.

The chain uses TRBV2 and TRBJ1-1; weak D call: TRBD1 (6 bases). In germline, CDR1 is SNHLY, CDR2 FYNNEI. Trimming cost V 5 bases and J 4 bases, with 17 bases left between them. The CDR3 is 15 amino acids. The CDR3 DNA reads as TGTGCCAGCAGTTCAGTAGGGGGACGGGGCACTGAAGCTTTCTTT. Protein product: CASSSVGGRGTEAFF.

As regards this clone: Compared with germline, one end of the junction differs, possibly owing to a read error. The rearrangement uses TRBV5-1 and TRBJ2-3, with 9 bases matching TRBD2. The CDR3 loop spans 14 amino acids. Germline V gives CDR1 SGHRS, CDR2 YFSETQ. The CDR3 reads CASSTGTSTDTQYF. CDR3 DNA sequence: TGCGCCAGCAGCACCGGGACTAGCACCGATACGCAGTATTTT.

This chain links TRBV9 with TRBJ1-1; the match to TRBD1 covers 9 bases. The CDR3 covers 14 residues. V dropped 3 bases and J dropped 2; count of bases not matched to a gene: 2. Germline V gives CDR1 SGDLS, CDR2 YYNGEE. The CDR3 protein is CASSGTGENTEAFF. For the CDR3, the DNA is TGTGCCAGCAGCGGGACAGGGGAAAACACTGAAGCTTTCTTT.

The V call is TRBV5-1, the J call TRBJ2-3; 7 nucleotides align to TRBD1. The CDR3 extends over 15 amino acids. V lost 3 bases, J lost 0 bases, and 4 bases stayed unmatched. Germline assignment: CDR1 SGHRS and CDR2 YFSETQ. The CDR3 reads CASSSTGLSTDTQYF. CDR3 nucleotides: TGCGCCAGCAGCTCGACAGGGCTGAGCACAGATACGCAGTATTTT. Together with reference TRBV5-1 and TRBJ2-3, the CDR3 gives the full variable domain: KAGVTQTPRYLIKTRGQQVTLSCSPISGHRSVSWYQQTPGQGLQFLFEYFSETQRNKGNFPGRFSGRQFSNSRSEMNVSTLELGDSALYLCASSSTGLSTDTQYFGPGTRLTVL.

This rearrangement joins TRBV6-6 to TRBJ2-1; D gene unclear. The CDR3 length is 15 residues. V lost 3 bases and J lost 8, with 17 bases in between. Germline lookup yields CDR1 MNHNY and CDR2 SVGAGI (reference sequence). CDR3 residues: CASSYFGSKRDEQFF. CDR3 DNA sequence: TGTGCCAGCAGTTATTTCGGGTCCAAACGGGATGAGCAGTTCTTC.

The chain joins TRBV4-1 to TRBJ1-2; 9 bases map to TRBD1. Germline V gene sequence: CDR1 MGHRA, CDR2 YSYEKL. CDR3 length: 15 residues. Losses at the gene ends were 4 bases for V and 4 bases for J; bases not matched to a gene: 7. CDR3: CASSPLGQGPYGYTF. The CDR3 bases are TGCGCCAGCAGCCCACTGGGACAGGGACCCTATGGCTACACCTTC.

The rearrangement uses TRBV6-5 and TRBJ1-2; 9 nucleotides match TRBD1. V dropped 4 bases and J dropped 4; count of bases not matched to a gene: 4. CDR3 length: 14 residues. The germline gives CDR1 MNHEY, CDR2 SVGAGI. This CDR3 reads CASSLKGQGYGYTF. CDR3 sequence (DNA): TGTGCCAGCAGTTTAAAGGGACAGGGCTATGGCTACACCTTC.